The T cell receptor (beta chain) under discussion was sequenced for a study of blood T cell repertoires in COVID-19. Overall study context: Spain, Italy and the United States supplied samples that represented acute and convalescent COVID-19.

In the authors' workflow: Researchers report that nucleated cell counts were estimated from reference gene primer amplification. The method was immunoSEQ multiplex PCR; TCRdb's version includes in-frame clones alone and lacks a portion of them. V and J calls and clone size follow that table, whereas D and trimming were derived from the DNA. Among some 260,000 clones listed, approximately 86% were seen once. Germline assignment: CDR1 SGHRS and CDR2 YFSETQ. The CDR3 consists of 14 residues. Trimming pared 0 bases from V and 5 bases from J, leaving 12 bases between. What was sequenced was peripheral blood. The clonotype comes from a woman between 18 and 30 years old with acute or convalescent COVID-19. The V and J genes are TRBV5-1 and TRBJ2-7; tentatively, D is TRBD1 (8 bases). The DNA of the CDR3 is TGCGCCAGCAGCTTGGGGACAGGGAGGGACGAGCAGTACTTC. Translated: CASSLGTGRDEQYF.